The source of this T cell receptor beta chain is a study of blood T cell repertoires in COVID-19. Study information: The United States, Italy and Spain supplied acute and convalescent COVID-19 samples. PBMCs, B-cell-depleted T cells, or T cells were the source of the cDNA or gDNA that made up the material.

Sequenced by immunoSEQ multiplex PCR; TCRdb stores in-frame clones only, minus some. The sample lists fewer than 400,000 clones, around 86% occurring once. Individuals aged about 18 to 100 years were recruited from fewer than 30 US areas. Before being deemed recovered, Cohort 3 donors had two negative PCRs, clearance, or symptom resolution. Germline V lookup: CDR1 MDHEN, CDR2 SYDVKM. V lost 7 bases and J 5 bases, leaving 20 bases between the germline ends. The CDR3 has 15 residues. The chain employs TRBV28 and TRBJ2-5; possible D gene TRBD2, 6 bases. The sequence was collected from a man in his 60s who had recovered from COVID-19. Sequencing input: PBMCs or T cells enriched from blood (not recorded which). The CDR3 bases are TGTGCCAGCACTTCAACCGGCGGCCGGGGGGAGACCCAGTACTTC. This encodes CASTSTGGRGETQYF.